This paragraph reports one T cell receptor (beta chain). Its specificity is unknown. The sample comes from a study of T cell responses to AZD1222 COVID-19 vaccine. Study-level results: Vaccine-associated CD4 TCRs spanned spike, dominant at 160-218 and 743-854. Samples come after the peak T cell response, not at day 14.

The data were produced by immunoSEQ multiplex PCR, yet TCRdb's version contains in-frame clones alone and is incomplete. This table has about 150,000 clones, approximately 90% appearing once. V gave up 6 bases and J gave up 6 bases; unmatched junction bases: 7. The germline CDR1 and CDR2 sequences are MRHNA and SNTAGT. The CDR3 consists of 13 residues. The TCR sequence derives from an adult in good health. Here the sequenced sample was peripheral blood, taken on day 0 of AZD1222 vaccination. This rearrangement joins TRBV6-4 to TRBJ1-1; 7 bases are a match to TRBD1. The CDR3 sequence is CASRGGRGAEAFF. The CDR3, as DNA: TGTGCCAGCAGAGGGGGCCGGGGGGCTGAAGCTTTCTTT.